One T cell receptor (beta chain) is described in this entry. Antigen: not known. The sample comes from a study of blood T cells in healthy people across ages. Study observations and caveats: Unsorted PBMC input precluded a conclusive naive versus antigen-experienced comparison.

Primed by a sample-barcoded 5' primer and a J-beta primer mix, a second PCR proceeded for about 6 to 12 cycles. A 12-random-nucleotide template-switch adaptor tagged each cDNA molecule. No fewer than 3 million CDR3-containing paired-end reads came from each sample. TCRdb reanalysed the 5' RACE reads using MiXCR and keeps one entry per CDR3 protein. This table has 1.5 million to 2 million distinct CDR3 sequences, about 50% appearing once. It was 9.5 to 10 milliliters of peripheral blood that were drawn from each donor. The J segment lost 3 bases and the V segment lost 4 bases, leaving 16 bases of the junction unmatched. The CDR3 extends over 18 amino acids. Germline assignment: CDR1 MNHEY and CDR2 SMNVEV (reference sequence).

The chain uses TRBV27 and TRBJ2-5; 8 bases are a match to TRBD2. Material for sequencing was blood. The sequence was collected from a woman aged 40-49 years in good health. The DNA of the CDR3 is TGTGCCAGCAGTTCTTTAAGGCTAGCGGGCAACCAGGAAGAGACCCAGTACTTC. This gives the protein CASSSLRLAGNQEETQYF.